These T cell receptor beta chains were read from a single sample in a study of OX40 agonist ivuxolimab in advanced cancers. Some clones are missing from TCRdb's copy, which holds only in-frame ones; the method was immunoSEQ multiplex PCR. The sample lists roughly 51,000 clones, over 75% occurring once. The sequencing used CD4+ or CD8+ T cells sorted from blood, collected in a trial of the OX40 agonist ivuxolimab. These receptors all stem from an adult with an advanced solid tumor such as melanoma, head and neck, liver or kidney cancer. The CDR3 runs from the conserved cysteine through the conserved F or W. D genes are given only for firm matches. The size entry is marked missing in some rows and otherwise reads once, few, many or a size class.

CDR3 protein: CASSKGQSYNEQFF
CDR3 DNA: TGCGCCAGCAGCAAGGGACAATCCTACAATGAGCAGTTCTTC
V gene: TRBV5-1
clone size: .
D gene: .
J gene: TRBJ2-1

CDR3 protein: CASSFFAQAAPYEQYF
CDR3 DNA: TGTGCCAGCAGCTTTTTCGCCCAGGCAGCCCCCTACGAGCAGTACTTC
V gene: TRBV5-6
clone size: .
D gene: .
J gene: TRBJ2-7

CDR3 protein: CASSLSGGTRAFF
CDR3 DNA: TGTGCCAGCAGCTTGTCCGGGGGGACTAGAGCTTTCTTT
V gene: TRBV7-9
clone size: .
D gene: .
J gene: TRBJ1-1

CDR3 protein: CASSLSGAFNQPQHF
CDR3 DNA: TGTGCCAGCAGCTTATCGGGGGCCTTCAATCAGCCCCAGCATTTT
V gene: TRBV7-6
clone size: .
D gene: .
J gene: TRBJ1-5

CDR3 protein: CASSLTFGTDTQYF
CDR3 DNA: TGTGCCAGCTCATTGACATTCGGCACAGATACGCAGTATTTT
V gene: TRBV18
clone size: .
D gene: .
J gene: TRBJ2-3

CDR3 protein: CASSLLRGDTDTQYF
CDR3 DNA: TGTGCCAGCAGCTTACTCCGCGGGGACACAGATACGCAGTATTTT
V gene: TRBV7-3
clone size: .
D gene: .
J gene: TRBJ2-3

CDR3 protein: CASSYSFLQSYEQYF
CDR3 DNA: TGTGCCAGCAGTTACTCGTTTCTCCAGTCCTACGAGCAGTACTTC
V gene: TRBV6-5
clone size: .
D gene: .
J gene: TRBJ2-7

CDR3 protein: CASSFGTVNYEQYF
CDR3 DNA: TGTGCCAGCAGTTTTGGGACAGTAAACTACGAGCAGTACTTC
V gene: TRBV28
clone size: .
D gene: TRBD1
J gene: TRBJ2-7

CDR3 protein: CAISKSSTDTQYF
CDR3 DNA: TGTGCCATCAGTAAGTCTAGCACAGATACGCAGTATTTT
V gene: TRBV10-3
clone size: .
D gene: .
J gene: TRBJ2-3

CDR3 protein: CASSLVGVRETQYF
CDR3 DNA: TGTGCCAGCAGCTTGGTAGGGGTACGGGAGACCCAGTACTTC
V gene: TRBV5-4
clone size: .
D gene: .
J gene: TRBJ2-5

CDR3 protein: CASSSGTGVPDTQYF
CDR3 DNA: TGTGCCAGCAGCTCCGGGACAGGGGTTCCAGATACGCAGTATTTT
V gene: TRBV5-4
clone size: few
D gene: TRBD1
J gene: TRBJ2-3

CDR3 protein: CASREQKHTQYF
CDR3 DNA: TGTGCCTCCCGAGAACAGAAGCATACGCAGTATTTT
V gene: TRBV30
clone size: .
D gene: .
J gene: TRBJ2-3

CDR3 protein: CASSAASGSRNTGELFF
CDR3 DNA: TGTGCCAGCAGCGCCGCTAGCGGGAGCCGGAACACCGGGGAGCTGTTTTTT
V gene: TRBV5-4
clone size: .
D gene: TRBD2
J gene: TRBJ2-2

CDR3 protein: CASSPARWPDIQYF
CDR3 DNA: TGTGCCAGCAGCCCCGCCCGTTGGCCGGACATTCAGTACTTC
V gene: TRBV11-3
clone size: .
D gene: .
J gene: TRBJ2-4

CDR3 protein: CASSKGLLGPNYGYTF
CDR3 DNA: TGTGCCAGCAGCAAAGGACTCCTTGGACCTAACTATGGCTACACCTTC
V gene: TRBV21-1
clone size: .
D gene: .
J gene: TRBJ1-2

CDR3 protein: CASSQGTGGNTEAFF
CDR3 DNA: TGTGCCAGCTCACAAGGGACGGGGGGGAACACTGAAGCTTTCTTT
V gene: TRBV18
clone size: .
D gene: .
J gene: TRBJ1-1

CDR3 protein: CASSPRDRGTYGYTF
CDR3 DNA: TGTGCCAGCAGCCCGCGGGACAGGGGAACCTATGGCTACACCTTC
V gene: TRBV7-8
clone size: .
D gene: TRBD1
J gene: TRBJ1-2

CDR3 protein: CASSLVGGPSGIQYF
CDR3 DNA: TGTGCCAGCAGCTTGGTTGGGGGGCCTTCGGGCATTCAGTACTTC
V gene: TRBV11-3
clone size: .
D gene: .
J gene: TRBJ2-4

CDR3 protein: CASSYAGAVDTQYF
CDR3 DNA: TGTGCCAGCAGTTACGCGGGAGCGGTAGATACGCAGTATTTT
V gene: TRBV6-6
clone size: few
D gene: TRBD2
J gene: TRBJ2-3

CDR3 protein: CASSFKGLAGVGNEQFF
CDR3 DNA: TGTGCCAGCAGCTTCAAAGGACTAGCGGGAGTTGGTAATGAGCAGTTCTTC
V gene: TRBV7-2
clone size: .
D gene: TRBD2
J gene: TRBJ2-1

CDR3 protein: CASSPPGNF
CDR3 DNA: TGTGCCAGCAGCCCCCCCGGGAACTTC
V gene: TRBV27
clone size: .
D gene: .
J gene: TRBJ2-7

CDR3 protein: CASSLGGRGAYNEQFF
CDR3 DNA: TGTGCCAGCAGCTTAGGTGGTCGCGGTGCCTACAATGAGCAGTTCTTC
V gene: TRBV11-2
clone size: .
D gene: .
J gene: TRBJ2-1

CDR3 protein: CASSLPSSYEQYF
CDR3 DNA: TGCGCCAGCAGCTTGCCCTCCTCCTACGAGCAGTACTTC
V gene: TRBV5-1
clone size: .
D gene: .
J gene: TRBJ2-7

CDR3 protein: CASSRALAEAFF
CDR3 DNA: TGTGCCAGCAGTAGGGCCTTAGCTGAAGCTTTCTTT
V gene: TRBV2
clone size: few
D gene: .
J gene: TRBJ1-1

CDR3 protein: CASSPRIGVGTNEKLFF
CDR3 DNA: TGTGCCAGCAGTCCCCGTATAGGCGTAGGGACTAATGAAAAACTGTTTTTT
V gene: TRBV28
clone size: .
D gene: .
J gene: TRBJ1-4

CDR3 protein: CASSPPDPSSYEQYF
CDR3 DNA: TGTGCCAGCAGCCCACCGGACCCGAGCTCCTACGAGCAGTACTTC
V gene: TRBV7-3
clone size: .
D gene: .
J gene: TRBJ2-7

CDR3 protein: CASSPSPTYGYTF
CDR3 DNA: TGTGCCAGTAGCCCCAGCCCGACCTATGGCTACACCTTC
V gene: TRBV19
clone size: .
D gene: .
J gene: TRBJ1-2

CDR3 protein: CASSNPGLARTDTQYF
CDR3 DNA: TGTGCCAGCAGCAACCCGGGACTAGCGCGCACAGATACGCAGTATTTT
V gene: TRBV5-4
clone size: .
D gene: TRBD2
J gene: TRBJ2-3

CDR3 protein: CASSLEGSGEETQYF
CDR3 DNA: TGTGCCAGCAGCTTAGAAGGTAGCGGAGAAGAGACCCAGTACTTC
V gene: TRBV11-1
clone size: .
D gene: .
J gene: TRBJ2-5

CDR3 protein: CASGLAGVNTGELFF
CDR3 DNA: TGTGCCAGTGGACTAGCGGGAGTGAACACCGGGGAGCTGTTTTTT
V gene: TRBV6-5
clone size: .
D gene: TRBD2
J gene: TRBJ2-2

CDR3 protein: CASSLVSSGRHSSYNEQFF
CDR3 DNA: TGCGCCAGCAGCTTGGTATCTAGCGGGAGGCACAGCTCCTACAATGAGCAGTTCTTC
V gene: TRBV5-1
clone size: .
D gene: TRBD2
J gene: TRBJ2-1

CDR3 protein: CASSEFGGETQYF
CDR3 DNA: TGTGCCAGCAGTGAATTCGGCGGGGAGACCCAGTACTTC
V gene: TRBV25-1
clone size: .
D gene: .
J gene: TRBJ2-5

CDR3 protein: CASLRGGYEKLFF
CDR3 DNA: TGCGCCAGCCTTAGGGGGGGGTATGAAAAACTGTTTTTT
V gene: TRBV10-1
clone size: .
D gene: .
J gene: TRBJ1-4

CDR3 protein: CASSFWSIMNQPQHF
CDR3 DNA: TGTGCCAGCAGTTTCTGGTCGATCATGAATCAGCCCCAGCATTTT
V gene: TRBV28
clone size: .
D gene: .
J gene: TRBJ1-5

CDR3 protein: CASGWGGKAGELFF
CDR3 DNA: TGTGCCAGCGGATGGGGGGGCAAGGCCGGGGAGCTGTTTTTT
V gene: TRBV19
clone size: .
D gene: .
J gene: TRBJ2-2

CDR3 protein: CASSPNGLVIGNTIYF
CDR3 DNA: TGTGCCAGCTCACCAAACGGATTGGTAATTGGGAACACCATATATTTT
V gene: TRBV18
clone size: .
D gene: .
J gene: TRBJ1-3

CDR3 protein: CSVADNEQFF
CDR3 DNA: TGCAGCGTGGCGGACAATGAGCAGTTCTTC
V gene: TRBV29-1
clone size: .
D gene: .
J gene: TRBJ2-1